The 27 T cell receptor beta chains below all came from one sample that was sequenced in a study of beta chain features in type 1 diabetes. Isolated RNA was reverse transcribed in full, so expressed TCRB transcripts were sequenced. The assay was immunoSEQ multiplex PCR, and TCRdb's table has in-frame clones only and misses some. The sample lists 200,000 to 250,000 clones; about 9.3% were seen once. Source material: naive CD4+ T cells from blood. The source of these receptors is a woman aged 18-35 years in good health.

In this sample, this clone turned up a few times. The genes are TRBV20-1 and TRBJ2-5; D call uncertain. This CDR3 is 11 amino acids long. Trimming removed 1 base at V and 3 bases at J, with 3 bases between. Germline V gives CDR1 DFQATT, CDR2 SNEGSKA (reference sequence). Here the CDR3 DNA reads TGCAGTGCTAGAGCGGAAGAGACCCAGTACTTC. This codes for CSARAEETQYF.

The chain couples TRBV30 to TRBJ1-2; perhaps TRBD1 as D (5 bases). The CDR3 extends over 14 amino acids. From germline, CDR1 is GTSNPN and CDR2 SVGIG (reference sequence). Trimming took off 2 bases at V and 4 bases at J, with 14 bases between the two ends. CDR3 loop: CAWSSPNRFYGYTF. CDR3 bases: TGTGCCTGGAGTTCGCCCAACAGGTTCTATGGCTACACCTTC.

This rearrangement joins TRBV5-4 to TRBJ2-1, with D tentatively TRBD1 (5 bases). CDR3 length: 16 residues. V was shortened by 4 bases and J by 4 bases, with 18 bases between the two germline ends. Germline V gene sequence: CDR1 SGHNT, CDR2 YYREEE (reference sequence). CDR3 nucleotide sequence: TGTGCCAGCAGCATAGGACAAGTCTCACAATACAATGAGCAGTTCTTC. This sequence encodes CASSIGQVSQYNEQFF.

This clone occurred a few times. The CDR3 protein is CASSPLREGAYEQYF. The DNA of the CDR3 is TGTGCCAGCTCACCACTGCGGGAGGGGGCCTACGAGCAGTACTTC. The chain combines TRBV18 with TRBJ2-7; TRBD2 matches 9 bases. J gave up 2 bases and V 1 base, and 3 bases lay outside the gene matches. Germline V gene sequence: CDR1 KGHSH, CDR2 LQKENI. The CDR3 spans 15 residues.

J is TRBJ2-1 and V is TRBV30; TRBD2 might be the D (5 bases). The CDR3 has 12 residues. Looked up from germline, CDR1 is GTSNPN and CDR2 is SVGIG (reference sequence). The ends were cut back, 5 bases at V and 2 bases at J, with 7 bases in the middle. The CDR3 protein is CAWRGTYNEQFF. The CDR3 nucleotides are TGTGCCTGGCGAGGGACCTACAATGAGCAGTTCTTC.

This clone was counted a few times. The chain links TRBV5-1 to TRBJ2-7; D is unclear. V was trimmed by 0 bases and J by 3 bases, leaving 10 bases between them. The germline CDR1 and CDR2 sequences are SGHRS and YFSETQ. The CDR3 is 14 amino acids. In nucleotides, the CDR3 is TGCGCCAGCAGCTTGGCCCGGCGGAACTACGAGCAGTACTTC. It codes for CASSLARRNYEQYF.

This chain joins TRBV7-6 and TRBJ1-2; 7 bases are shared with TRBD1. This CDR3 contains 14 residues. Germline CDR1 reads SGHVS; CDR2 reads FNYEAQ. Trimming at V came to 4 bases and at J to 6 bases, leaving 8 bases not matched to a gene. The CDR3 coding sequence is TGTGCCAGCAGCTCTTACAGGGGTGACAATGGCTACACCTTC. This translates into CASSSYRGDNGYTF. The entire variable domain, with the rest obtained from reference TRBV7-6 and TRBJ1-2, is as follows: GAGVSQSPRYKVTKRGQDVALRCDPISGHVSLYWYRQALGQGPEFLTYFNYEAQQDKSGLPNDRFSAERPEGSISTLTIQRTEQRDSAMYRCASSSYRGDNGYTFGSGTRLTVV.

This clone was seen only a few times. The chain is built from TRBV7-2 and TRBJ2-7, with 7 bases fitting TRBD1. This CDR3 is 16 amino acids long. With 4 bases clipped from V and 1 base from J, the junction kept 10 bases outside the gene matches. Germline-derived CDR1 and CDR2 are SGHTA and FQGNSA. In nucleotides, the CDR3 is TGTGCCAGCAGCTCTGGGGACAGCCGATTATCCTACGAGCAGTACTTC. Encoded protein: CASSSGDSRLSYEQYF. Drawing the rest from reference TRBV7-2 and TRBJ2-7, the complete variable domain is GAGVSQSPSNKVTEKGKDVELRCDPISGHTALYWYRQSLGQGLEFLIYFQGNSAPDKSGLPSDRFSAERTGGSVSTLTIQRTQQEDSAVYLCASSSGDSRLSYEQYFGPGTRLTVT.

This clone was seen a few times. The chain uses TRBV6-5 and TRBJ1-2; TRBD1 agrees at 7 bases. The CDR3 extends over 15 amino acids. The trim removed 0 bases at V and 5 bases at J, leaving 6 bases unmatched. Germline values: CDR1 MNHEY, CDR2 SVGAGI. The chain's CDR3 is CASSYSSRGFYGYTF. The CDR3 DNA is TGTGCCAGCAGTTACTCGTCCAGGGGGTTTTATGGCTACACCTTC.

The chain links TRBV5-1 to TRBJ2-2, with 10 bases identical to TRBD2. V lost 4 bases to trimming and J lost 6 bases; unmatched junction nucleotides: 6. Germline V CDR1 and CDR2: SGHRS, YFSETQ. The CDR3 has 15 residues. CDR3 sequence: CASSPIAGGAGELFF. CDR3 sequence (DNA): TGCGCCAGCAGCCCCATAGCGGGAGGCGCCGGGGAGCTGTTTTTT.

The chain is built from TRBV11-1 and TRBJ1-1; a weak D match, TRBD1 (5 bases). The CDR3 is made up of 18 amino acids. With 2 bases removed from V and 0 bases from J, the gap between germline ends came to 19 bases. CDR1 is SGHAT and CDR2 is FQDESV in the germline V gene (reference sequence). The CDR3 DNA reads TGTGCCAGCAGCTTACGGACCGCCGGGGGAGGGATGAACACTGAAGCTTTCTTT. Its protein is CASSLRTAGGGMNTEAFF.

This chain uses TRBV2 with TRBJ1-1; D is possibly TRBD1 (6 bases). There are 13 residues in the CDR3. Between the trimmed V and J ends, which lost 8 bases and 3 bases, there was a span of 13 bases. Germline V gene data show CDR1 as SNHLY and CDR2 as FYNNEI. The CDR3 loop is CASAPQGYTEAFF. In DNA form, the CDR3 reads TGTGCCAGCGCTCCTCAGGGGTACACTGAAGCTTTCTTT. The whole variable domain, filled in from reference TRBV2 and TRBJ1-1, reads EPEVTQTPSHQVTQMGQEVILRCVPISNHLYFYWYRQILGQKVEFLVSFYNNEISEKSEIFDDQFSVERPDGSNFTLKIRSTKLEDSAMYFCASAPQGYTEAFFGQGTRLTVV.

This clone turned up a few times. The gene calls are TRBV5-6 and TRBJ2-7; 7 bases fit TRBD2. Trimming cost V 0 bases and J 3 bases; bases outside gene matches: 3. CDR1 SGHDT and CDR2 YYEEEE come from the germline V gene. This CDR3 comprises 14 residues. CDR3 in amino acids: CASSLGRTSYEQYF. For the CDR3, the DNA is TGTGCCAGCAGCTTGGGGCGGACTAGCTACGAGCAGTACTTC.

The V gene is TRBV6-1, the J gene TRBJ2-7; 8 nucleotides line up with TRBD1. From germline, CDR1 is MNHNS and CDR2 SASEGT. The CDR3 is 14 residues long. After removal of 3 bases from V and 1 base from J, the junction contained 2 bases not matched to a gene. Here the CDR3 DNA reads TGTGCCAGCAGTGATCAGGGGGCGTCCTACGAGCAGTACTTC. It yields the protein CASSDQGASYEQYF.

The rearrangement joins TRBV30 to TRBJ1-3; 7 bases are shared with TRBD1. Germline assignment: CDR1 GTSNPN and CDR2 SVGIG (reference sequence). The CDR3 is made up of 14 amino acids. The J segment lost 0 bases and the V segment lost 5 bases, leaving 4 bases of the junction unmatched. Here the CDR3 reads CAWATGDSGNTIYF. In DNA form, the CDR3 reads TGTGCCTGGGCTACAGGGGACTCTGGAAACACCATATATTTT.

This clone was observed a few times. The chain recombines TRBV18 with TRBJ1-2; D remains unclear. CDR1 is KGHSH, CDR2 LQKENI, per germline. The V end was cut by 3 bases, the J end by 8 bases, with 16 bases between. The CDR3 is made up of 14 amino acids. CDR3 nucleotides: TGTGCCAGCTCACCTTCAGGAAGGGAGAGCGGCTACACCTTC. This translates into CASSPSGRESGYTF.

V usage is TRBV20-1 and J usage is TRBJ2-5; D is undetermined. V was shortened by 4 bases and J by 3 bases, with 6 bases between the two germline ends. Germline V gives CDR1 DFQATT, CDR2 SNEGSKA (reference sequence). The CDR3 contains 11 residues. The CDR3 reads CSAIQKETQYF. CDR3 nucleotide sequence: TGCAGTGCTATACAGAAAGAGACCCAGTACTTC.

The CDR3 loop is CASSFQRTSGVREQYF. CDR3 DNA sequence: TGTGCCAGCAGTTTCCAACGGACTAGCGGGGTGCGCGAGCAGTACTTC. This chain connects TRBV27 to TRBJ2-7, with 12 bases fitting TRBD2. In germline, CDR1 is MNHEY, CDR2 SMNVEV (reference sequence). With V trimmed by 3 bases and J by 6 bases, 9 bases remained unmatched. CDR3 length equals 16 residues.

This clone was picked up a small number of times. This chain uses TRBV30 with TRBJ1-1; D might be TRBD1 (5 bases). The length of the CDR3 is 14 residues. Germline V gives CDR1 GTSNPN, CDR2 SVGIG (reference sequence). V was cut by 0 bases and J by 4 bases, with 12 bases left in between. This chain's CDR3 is CAWSVPGGGTEAFF. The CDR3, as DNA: TGTGCCTGGAGTGTACCCGGGGGGGGCACTGAAGCTTTCTTT.

The CDR3 sequence: CAWSVSSGSGNTIYF. The DNA for the CDR3 is TGTGCCTGGAGTGTCTCGAGTGGGAGTGGAAACACCATATATTTT. The rearrangement uses TRBV30 and TRBJ1-3; no clear D. CDR3 length: 15 residues. V gave up 0 bases and J gave up 3 bases, with 12 bases separating them. In germline, CDR1 is GTSNPN, CDR2 SVGIG (reference sequence).

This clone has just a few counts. CDR3 nucleotide sequence: TGTGCCTTTCCTAGACAGGGGCATGGCTACACCTTC. It translates to CAFPRQGHGYTF. This sequence joins TRBV30 and TRBJ1-2; TRBD1 matches at 8 bases. Unmatched junction bases numbered 7, after V lost 7 bases and J lost 6 bases. The CDR3 is made up of 12 amino acids. Germline loops: CDR1 GTSNPN, CDR2 SVGIG (reference sequence).

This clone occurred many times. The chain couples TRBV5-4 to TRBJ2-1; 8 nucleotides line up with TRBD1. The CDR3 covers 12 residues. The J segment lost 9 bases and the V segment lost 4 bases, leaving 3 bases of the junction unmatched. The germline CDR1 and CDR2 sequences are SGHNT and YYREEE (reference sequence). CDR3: CASSPDRAEQFF. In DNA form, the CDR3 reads TGTGCCAGCAGCCCGGACAGGGCTGAGCAGTTCTTC.

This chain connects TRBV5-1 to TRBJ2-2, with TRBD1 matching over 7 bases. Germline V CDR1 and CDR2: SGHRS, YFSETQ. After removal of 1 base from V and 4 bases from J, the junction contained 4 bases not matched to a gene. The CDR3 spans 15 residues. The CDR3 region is CASSLLGGGTGELFF. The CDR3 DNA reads TGCGCCAGCAGCTTGTTAGGGGGCGGCACCGGGGAGCTGTTTTTT.

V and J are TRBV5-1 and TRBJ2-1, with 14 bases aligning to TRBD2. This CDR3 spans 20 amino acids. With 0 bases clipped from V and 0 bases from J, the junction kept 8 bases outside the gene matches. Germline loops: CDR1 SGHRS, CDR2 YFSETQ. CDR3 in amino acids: CASSLAGLAGEINSYNEQFF. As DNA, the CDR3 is TGCGCCAGCAGCTTGGCGGGACTAGCGGGAGAGATTAACTCCTACAATGAGCAGTTCTTC.

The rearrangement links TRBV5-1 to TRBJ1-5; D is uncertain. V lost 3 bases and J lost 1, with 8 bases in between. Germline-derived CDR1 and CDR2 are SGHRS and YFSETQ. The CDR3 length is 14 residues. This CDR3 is CASSSGGSNQPQHF. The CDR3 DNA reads TGCGCCAGCAGCTCCGGCGGCAGCAATCAGCCCCAGCATTTT.

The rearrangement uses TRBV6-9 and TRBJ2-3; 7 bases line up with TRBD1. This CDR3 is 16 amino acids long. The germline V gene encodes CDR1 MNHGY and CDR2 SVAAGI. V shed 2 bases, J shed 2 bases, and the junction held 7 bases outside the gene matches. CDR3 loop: CASSYAERGPTDTQYF. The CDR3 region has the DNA TGTGCCAGCAGTTATGCGGAGAGGGGGCCCACAGATACGCAGTATTTT.

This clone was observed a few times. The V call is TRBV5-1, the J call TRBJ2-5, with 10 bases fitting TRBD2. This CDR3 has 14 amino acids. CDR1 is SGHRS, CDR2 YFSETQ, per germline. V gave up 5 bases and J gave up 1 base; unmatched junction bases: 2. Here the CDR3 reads CASRWTSGQETQYF. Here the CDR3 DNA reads TGCGCCAGCAGGTGGACTAGCGGCCAAGAGACCCAGTACTTC. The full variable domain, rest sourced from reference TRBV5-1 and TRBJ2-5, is KAGVTQTPRYLIKTRGQQVTLSCSPISGHRSVSWYQQTPGQGLQFLFEYFSETQRNKGNFPGRFSGRQFSNSRSEMNVSTLELGDSALYLCASRWTSGQETQYFGPGTRLLVL.